This T cell receptor (beta chain) was observed in a study of vaccination effects on CD4 cells after COVID-19. Repertoires were generated with immunoSEQ multiplex PCR, while TCRdb's copy carries only in-frame clones and drops some. The sample gives about 73,000 clones, under 80% of which show up once; approximately 10% is in the top ten. The germline CDR1 and CDR2 sequences are KGHSH and LQKENI. Trimming took off 2 bases at V and 2 bases at J, with 7 bases between the two ends. The CDR3 runs 15 residues. Before sequencing, viral peptide pools were used by the ViraFEST assay to expand antigen-specific CD4+ T cells. Once cultured for approximately eleven days, the cells underwent separation to obtain CD4+ T cells. Having tested negative for nucleocapsid antibodies, the vaccine recipients showed no prior SARS-CoV-2 infection. IL-2 at approximately 10 IU/ml and peptides at 9.5 to 10 ug/ml were added to cultured PBMC, around 2.2 million per well. The authors exchanged half the medium for IL-2 medium on days 3 and 7.

Worth noting for this clone: As yet, its antigen is unknown.

Study-level points and caveats: Few convalescent patients were studied, and early post-infection samples were lacking.

The clonotype comes from a human donor who received a COVID-19 vaccine. The rearrangement links TRBV18 to TRBJ2-6; no firm D call. The sequencing used CD4+ T cells from PBMCs cultured with SARS-CoV-2 spike peptides, collected before COVID-19 vaccination. This chain's CDR3 is CASSPTSTGANVLTF. As DNA, the CDR3 is TGTGCCAGCTCACCAACCTCAACTGGGGCCAACGTCCTGACTTTC.